These 24 T cell receptor beta chains originate from one sample sequenced in a study of shared clonotypes between healthy human individuals. The protocol was immunoSEQ multiplex PCR, while the TCRdb copy is restricted to in-frame clones and leaves out a portion. The sample holds roughly 2 million clones, roughly 94% seen once. What was sequenced was naive CD4+ T cells sorted from blood. The subset: CD45RA+ positively selected. These receptors were obtained from a man aged 18 to 30 in good health.

The chain has TRBV6-5 and TRBJ1-4, with D unclear. Trimming removed 2 bases at V and 8 bases at J, with 9 bases between. Germline lookup yields CDR1 MNHEY and CDR2 SVGAGI. The CDR3 is made up of 13 amino acids. The DNA for the CDR3 is TGTGCCAGCAGTTACGCCCAAGTCGAAAAACTGTTTTTT. Translation gives CASSYAQVEKLFF.

This chain joins TRBV10-3 and TRBJ1-1; 7 nucleotides agree with TRBD1. V lost 6 bases, J lost 4 bases, and 5 bases stayed unmatched. Germline CDR1 is ENHRY and CDR2 is SYGVKD. The CDR3 is 13 amino acids. CDR3 amino acids: CAISEGAGTEAFF. The CDR3 DNA sequence: TGTGCCATCAGCGAGGGGGCCGGCACTGAAGCTTTCTTT.

The chain combines TRBV28 with TRBJ1-1, with D uncertain. The V gene lost 7 bases and the J gene lost 0 bases, with 12 bases spanning the gap. Per the germline V gene, CDR1 is MDHEN and CDR2 is SYDVKM. The CDR3 covers 14 residues. The DNA for the CDR3 is TGTGCCAGCACTCCCACGAGGCTGAACACTGAAGCTTTCTTT. This encodes CASTPTRLNTEAFF.

The chain employs TRBV19 and TRBJ2-7; D might be TRBD1 (7 bases). CDR1 LNHDA and CDR2 SQIVND come from the germline V gene (reference sequence). The CDR3 runs 18 residues. The V and J ends lost 5 bases and 3 bases respectively, with 26 bases between them. The CDR3 spells CASSSLSGGTASFYEQYF. CDR3 sequence (DNA): TGTGCCAGTAGTTCCCTTTCCGGCGGGACAGCATCGTTCTACGAGCAGTACTTC.

The rearrangement uses TRBV6-1 and TRBJ1-3; D is unresolved. V was clipped by 6 bases and J by 0 bases, with 9 bases between them. Germline V CDR1 and CDR2: MNHNS, SASEGT. The CDR3 has 14 residues. In nucleotides, the CDR3 is TGTGCCAGCAGCGAACAGAACTCTGGAAACACCATATATTTT. As protein: CASSEQNSGNTIYF.

On this clone itself: The same CDR3 can be traced to other DNA sequences in this sample. This chain joins TRBV5-1 and TRBJ1-3; D is undetermined. CDR1 and CDR2 (germline): SGHRS, YFSETQ. This CDR3 has 14 residues. Between the trimmed V and J ends, which lost 0 bases and 1 base, there was a span of 5 bases. DNA for the CDR3: TGCGCCAGCAGCTTGGTCGGATCTGGAAACACCATATATTTT. This encodes CASSLVGSGNTIYF.

The chain recombines TRBV11-2 with TRBJ2-1, with D possibly being TRBD2 (7 bases). Germline loops: CDR1 SGHAT, CDR2 FQNNGV. V was clipped by 4 bases and J by 0 bases, with 19 bases between them. CDR3 length equals 18 residues. The CDR3 DNA is TGTGCCAGCAGCTCCCGCGGGGGCTCCCTTAGCTCCTACAATGAGCAGTTCTTC. It is translated as CASSSRGGSLSSYNEQFF. The complete variable domain, with remaining parts taken from reference TRBV11-2 and TRBJ2-1, reads EAGVAQSPRYKIIEKRQSVAFWCNPISGHATLYWYQQILGQGPKLLIQFQNNGVVDDSQLPKDRFSAERLKGVDSTLKIQPAKLEDSAVYLCASSSRGGSLSSYNEQFFGPGTRLTVL.

The V call is TRBV6-6, the J call TRBJ2-6; D not certain. The V gene lost 5 bases and the J gene lost 0 bases, with 2 bases spanning the gap. This CDR3 spans 13 amino acids. Looked up from germline, CDR1 is MNHNY and CDR2 is SVGAGI (reference sequence). This CDR3 is CASSLSGANVLTF. In DNA, the CDR3 is TGTGCCAGCAGTCTCTCTGGGGCCAACGTCCTGACTTTC.

Of note for this clone: The sample has other DNA sequences that encode this CDR3 too. This chain links TRBV7-2 with TRBJ2-2, with no clear D. Germline CDR1 and CDR2: SGHTA and FQGNSA. This CDR3 is 13 amino acids long. V dropped 2 bases and J dropped 4 bases, with 5 bases sitting between them. Here the CDR3 DNA reads TGTGCCAGCAGCTTACTAGGCACCGGGGAGCTGTTTTTT. Translating it yields CASSLLGTGELFF.

This clone appeared a single time. The chain has TRBV6-8 and TRBJ2-3; the D gene could be TRBD1 or TRBD2 (5 bases each). Per germline, CDR1 MNHGY and CDR2 SAAAGT. CDR3 length: 13 amino acids. V gave up 11 bases and J gave up 0 bases, with 12 bases separating them. The CDR3 sequence is CARWGGSTDTQYF. CDR3 nucleotide sequence: TGTGCCCGGTGGGGCGGGAGCACAGATACGCAGTATTTT.

The rearrangement uses TRBV5-1 and TRBJ1-1, with a tentative D call TRBD1 (5 bases). This CDR3 region has 14 residues. Germline CDR1 SGHRS, CDR2 YFSETQ. Trimming shortened V by 1 base and J by 4 bases, and 11 bases separated the two germline ends. The CDR3, as DNA: TGCGCCAGCAGCTTGCGGTCGGGGGGCACTGAAGCTTTCTTT. Translated: CASSLRSGGTEAFF.

The chain combines TRBV7-8 with TRBJ1-4, with a possible D match to TRBD1 (6 bases). The V end lost 8 bases, the J end lost 5 bases, and 15 bases lay between the germline ends. The germline gives CDR1 SGHVS, CDR2 FQNEAQ. This CDR3 comprises 14 residues. The DNA of the CDR3 is TGTGCCAGCCAACAGGGACTAGGAAATGAAAAACTGTTTTTT. This codes for CASQQGLGNEKLFF. Together with reference TRBV7-8 and TRBJ1-4, the CDR3 gives the full variable domain: GAGVSQSPRYKVAKRGQDVALRCDPISGHVSLFWYQQALGQGPEFLTYFQNEAQLDKSGLPSDRFFAERPEGSVSTLKIQRTQQEDSAVYLCASQQGLGNEKLFFGSGTQLSVL.

The CDR3 loop reads CASSQEFLAKNIQYF. The DNA of the CDR3 is TGTGCCAGCAGCCAGGAGTTTCTAGCCAAAAACATTCAGTACTTC. V and J are TRBV6-6 and TRBJ2-4; D gene ambiguous. Germline V gene data show CDR1 as MNHNY and CDR2 as SVGAGI (reference sequence). Trimming took off 6 bases at V and 0 bases at J, with 12 bases between the two ends. The CDR3 spans 15 residues.

This clone showed up just once. The chain joins TRBV4-3 to TRBJ2-2, with 9 bases fitting TRBD1. The CDR3 spans 16 residues. In germline, CDR1 is LGHNA, CDR2 YSLEER. The V segment lost 4 bases and the J segment 3 bases; nucleotides outside the gene matches: 6. The CDR3 loop is CASSRTGQGYTGELFF. Written as DNA, the CDR3 is TGCGCCAGCAGCCGTACAGGACAGGGGTACACCGGGGAGCTGTTTTTT.

This clone was observed once. V usage is TRBV5-6 and J usage is TRBJ1-2; D unresolved. V gave up 5 bases and J gave up 7 bases, with 15 bases separating them. The CDR3 sequence is 13 residues long. Germline CDR1 SGHDT, CDR2 YYEEEE. The CDR3 loop reads CASRMDGVSGYTF. CDR3 nucleotides: TGTGCCAGCAGGATGGACGGTGTAAGTGGCTACACCTTC.

The chain is built from TRBV5-4 and TRBJ2-7; D assignment may be TRBD1 or TRBD2 (5 bases each). The CDR3 runs 16 residues. The V end was cut by 0 bases, the J end by 1 base, with 14 bases between. Germline CDR1 SGHNT, CDR2 YYREEE (reference sequence). The CDR3 DNA reads as TGTGCCAGCAGCTTGGGATGGGACCCAGGGTCCTACGAGCAGTACTTC. It yields the protein CASSLGWDPGSYEQYF.

This clone has only one observation. The chain uses TRBV7-9 and TRBJ2-7, with D perhaps TRBD1 (5 bases). There are 14 residues in the CDR3. The germline V gene has CDR1 SEHNR and CDR2 FQNEAQ (reference sequence). With 3 bases removed from V and 7 bases from J, the gap between germline ends came to 16 bases. In DNA form, the CDR3 reads TGTGCCAGCAGCTTTAGTGGGGCAAGTGGGGAGCAGTACTTC. As protein: CASSFSGASGEQYF.

V gene TRBV11-2 combines with J gene TRBJ2-1, with D unresolved. Trimming took off 3 bases at V and 4 bases at J, with 7 bases between the two ends. Germline CDR1 is SGHAT and CDR2 is FQNNGV. This CDR3 region has 13 residues. The CDR3 bases are TGTGCCAGCAGCTTTGGGATTTACAATGAGCAGTTCTTC. Translating it yields CASSFGIYNEQFF. The variable domain in full, with the rest retrieved from reference TRBV11-2 and TRBJ2-1, is EAGVAQSPRYKIIEKRQSVAFWCNPISGHATLYWYQQILGQGPKLLIQFQNNGVVDDSQLPKDRFSAERLKGVDSTLKIQPAKLEDSAVYLCASSFGIYNEQFFGPGTRLTVL.

The rearrangement links TRBV6-6 to TRBJ1-1, with 8 bases lining up with TRBD1. The germline V gene has CDR1 MNHNY and CDR2 SVGAGI (reference sequence). V was clipped by 4 bases and J by 0 bases; unmatched bases: 7. The length of the CDR3 is 16 residues. CDR3 DNA sequence: TGTGCCAGCAGTTCAAGACAGGGGACGGTGAACACTGAAGCTTTCTTT. Its protein is CASSSRQGTVNTEAFF.

The V and J genes are TRBV5-6 and TRBJ2-7; perhaps TRBD1 as D (6 bases). The germline V gene encodes CDR1 SGHDT and CDR2 YYEEEE. V was shortened by 0 bases and J by 3 bases, with 7 bases between the two germline ends. The CDR3 consists of 13 residues. This CDR3 reads CASSLGGHYEQYF. The CDR3 DNA is TGTGCCAGCAGCTTGGGGGGACACTACGAGCAGTACTTC.

V usage is TRBV5-8 and J usage is TRBJ1-5; D call uncertain. Germline V gene sequence: CDR1 SGHTS, CDR2 YDEGEE. The CDR3 has 13 amino acids. V was shortened by 6 bases and J by 4 bases, with 11 bases between the two germline ends. Written as DNA, the CDR3 is TGTGCCAGCAATCAACTCGGTAATCAGCCCCAGCATTTT. As protein: CASNQLGNQPQHF.

This clone was found a few times. The genes are TRBV30 and TRBJ1-6; D uncertain. This CDR3 has 11 amino acids. V was shortened by 5 bases and J by 5 bases, with 4 bases between the two germline ends. Germline V lookup: CDR1 GTSNPN, CDR2 SVGIG (reference sequence). The CDR3 nucleotides are TGTGCCTGGGGGGATAATTCACCCCTCCACTTT. Protein product: CAWGDNSPLHF.

CDR3 DNA: TGCGCCAGCAGCTCGAATGGACTAACTCAAGAGACCCAGTACTTC. Amino acid sequence: CASSSNGLTQETQYF. The rearrangement joins TRBV5-1 to TRBJ2-5; D is perhaps TRBD2 (6 bases). V lost 3 bases, J lost 2 bases, and 14 bases lay in between. The length of the CDR3 is 15 residues. Germline CDR1 and CDR2: SGHRS and YFSETQ. The complete variable domain, with remaining parts taken from reference TRBV5-1 and TRBJ2-5, reads KAGVTQTPRYLIKTRGQQVTLSCSPISGHRSVSWYQQTPGQGLQFLFEYFSETQRNKGNFPGRFSGRQFSNSRSEMNVSTLELGDSALYLCASSSNGLTQETQYFGPGTRLLVL.

The chain links TRBV9 to TRBJ1-5; D is unresolved. Looked up from germline, CDR1 is SGDLS and CDR2 is YYNGEE. Between the trimmed V and J ends, which lost 4 bases and 0 bases, there was a span of 5 bases. The CDR3 spans 13 residues. DNA of the CDR3: TGTGCCAGCAGCCCGGGTAGCAATCAGCCCCAGCATTTT. This codes for CASSPGSNQPQHF.